The text below deals with one T cell receptor (beta chain). The data originate from a study of T cell responses to AZD1222 COVID-19 vaccine. Some clones are missing from TCRdb's copy, which holds only in-frame ones; the method was immunoSEQ multiplex PCR. The sample shows about 140,000 clones, 90% to 95% of them seen only once. Looked up from germline, CDR1 is SEHNR and CDR2 is FQNEAQ (reference sequence). The V gene lost 1 base and the J gene lost 6 bases, with 8 bases spanning the gap. The CDR3 extends over 13 amino acids. This receptor was identified in an adult in good health. Sample: peripheral blood, taken on day 0 of MenACWY control vaccination. This rearrangement joins TRBV7-9 to TRBJ2-3; no clear D. The CDR3 DNA reads as TGTGCCAGCAGCTTAGTAGGTCGGGATACGCAGTATTTT. Translating gives CASSLVGRDTQYF. Variable domain in full (rest from reference TRBV7-9 and TRBJ2-3): DTGVSQNPRHKITKRGQNVTFRCDPISEHNRLYWYRQTLGQGPEFLTYFQNEAQLEKSRLLSDRFSAERPKGSFSTLEIQRTEQGDSAMYLCASSLVGRDTQYFGPGTRLTVL.